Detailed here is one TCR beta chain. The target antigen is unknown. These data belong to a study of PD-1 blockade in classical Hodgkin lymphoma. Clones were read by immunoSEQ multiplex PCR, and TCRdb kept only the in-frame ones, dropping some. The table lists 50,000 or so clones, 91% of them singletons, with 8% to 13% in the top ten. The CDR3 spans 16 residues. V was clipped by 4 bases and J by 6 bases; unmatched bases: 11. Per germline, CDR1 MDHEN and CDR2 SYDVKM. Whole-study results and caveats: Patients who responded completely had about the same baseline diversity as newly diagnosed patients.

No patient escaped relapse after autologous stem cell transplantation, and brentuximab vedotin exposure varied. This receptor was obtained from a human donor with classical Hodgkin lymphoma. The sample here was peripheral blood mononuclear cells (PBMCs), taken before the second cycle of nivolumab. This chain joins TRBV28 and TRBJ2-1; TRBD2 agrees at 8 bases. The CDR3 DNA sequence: TGTGCCAGCAGTTATCTCCGACTAGCGCTCCTCAATGAGCAGTTCTTC. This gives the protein CASSYLRLALLNEQFF.